The 12 T cell receptor beta chains below come from one sample, sequenced in a study of blood T cell repertoires in COVID-19. Generated by immunoSEQ multiplex PCR, the TCRdb table keeps only in-frame clones and is missing some. The repertoire has 100,000 to 150,000 clones, about 94% of them found once; the top ten carry approximately 2%. Sequenced input: peripheral blood. Source of these receptors: a man aged 50 to 60 with COVID-19, enrolled during active disease.

The chain has TRBV7-8 and TRBJ2-1; D possibly corresponds to TRBD2 (5 bases). The V gene lost 5 bases and the J gene lost 12 bases, with 20 bases spanning the gap. The CDR3 consists of 14 residues. Germline CDR1 SGHVS, CDR2 FQNEAQ. DNA of the CDR3: TGTGCCAGCAGCCCGCAGTGGCGGGTCGGTACGCAGTTCTTC. Amino acid sequence: CASSPQWRVGTQFF.

The chain uses TRBV24-1 and TRBJ1-4, with 7 positions matching TRBD1. The CDR3 length is 14 residues. Looked up from germline, CDR1 is KGHDR and CDR2 is SFDVKD. V lost 5 bases to trimming and J lost 10 bases; unmatched junction nucleotides: 9. DNA for the CDR3: TGTGCCACCAGTGGGTACAGGGGATGGGGAAAACTGTTTTTT. It is translated as CATSGYRGWGKLFF.

The chain is built from TRBV27 and TRBJ2-1, with D possibly being TRBD2 (5 bases). CDR1 MNHEY and CDR2 SMNVEV come from the germline V gene (reference sequence). Deletions cut 8 bases from V and 0 bases from J, with 20 bases between. The CDR3 extends over 17 amino acids. The CDR3 spells CASYPKIAFSSYNEQFF. DNA of the CDR3: TGTGCCAGCTATCCAAAAATAGCGTTTAGCTCCTACAATGAGCAGTTCTTC.

This clone was counted only a few times. The rearrangement joins TRBV4-1 to TRBJ1-5, with D possibly matching TRBD1 (6 bases). Germline-derived CDR1 and CDR2 are MGHRA and YSYEKL. Trimming stripped 0 bases from V and 3 bases from J, with 18 bases between. This CDR3 spans 18 amino acids. The CDR3, as DNA: TGCGCCAGCAGCCAAGATCAAGGTTGGGGACAACTCAATCAGCCCCAGCATTTT. Its translation is CASSQDQGWGQLNQPQHF.

CDR3 nucleotide sequence: TGTGCCTGGGCCACAGAGGGCTATGGCTACACCTTC. Its protein is CAWATEGYGYTF. The rearrangement links TRBV30 to TRBJ1-2; D remains unclear. Trimming pared 5 bases from V and 4 bases from J, leaving 11 bases between. The CDR3 has 12 residues. The germline V gene has CDR1 GTSNPN and CDR2 SVGIG (reference sequence). The whole variable domain, remainder taken from reference TRBV30 and TRBJ1-2, is SQTIHQWPATLVQPVGSPLSLECTVEGTSNPNLYWYRQAAGRGLQLLFYSVGIGQISSEVPQNLSASRPQDRQFILSSKKLLLSDSGFYLCAWATEGYGYTFGSGTRLTVV.

This clone was found a few times. In the same sample, other DNA sequences code for this CDR3. The rearrangement links TRBV4-2 to TRBJ2-2; D might be TRBD1 (5 bases). The V end lost 0 bases, the J end lost 6 bases, and 8 bases lay between the germline ends. The CDR3 is made up of 14 amino acids. Germline CDR1 reads LGHNA; CDR2 reads YNFKEQ. CDR3 sequence: CASSQDQGAGELFF. The CDR3 DNA reads as TGTGCCAGCAGCCAAGATCAGGGCGCCGGGGAGCTGTTTTTT.

The chain has TRBV6-5 and TRBJ2-2; perhaps TRBD1 as D (6 bases). V gave up 2 bases and J gave up 4 bases, with 14 bases separating them. This CDR3 is built from 16 residues. Germline V CDR1 and CDR2: MNHEY, SVGAGI. The CDR3 DNA sequence: TGTGCCAGCAGTTACGTCCGGACAGACCCCACCGGGGAGCTGTTTTTT. As protein: CASSYVRTDPTGELFF.

The DNA of the CDR3 is TGTGCCAGTACAGGGGCGACGTATCATGGCTACACCTTC. This codes for CASTGATYHGYTF. This chain connects TRBV6-5 to TRBJ1-2; 7 nucleotides align to TRBD1. The V gene end was trimmed by 9 bases and the J gene end by 6 bases; junction bases not matched to a gene: 10. Germline V CDR1 and CDR2: MNHEY, SVGAGI. The CDR3 has 13 amino acids.

CDR3 amino acids: CASSLGGAGEKLFF. In nucleotides, the CDR3 is TGTGCCAGCAGCTTAGGGGGCGCAGGGGAAAAACTGTTTTTT. The chain combines TRBV5-4 with TRBJ1-4; 7 nucleotides line up with TRBD1. V lost 2 bases, J lost 8 bases, and 6 bases stayed unmatched. The CDR3 extends over 14 amino acids. Looked up from germline, CDR1 is SGHNT and CDR2 is YYREEE (reference sequence).

This clone occurred a few times. CDR3 sequence reads: CASSSGQADQPQHF. CDR3 DNA: TGTGCCAGTAGTTCGGGACAGGCGGATCAGCCCCAGCATTTT. This sequence joins TRBV19 and TRBJ1-5; the match to TRBD1 covers 8 bases. Germline loops: CDR1 LNHDA, CDR2 SQIVND (reference sequence). Unmatched junction bases numbered 5, after V lost 5 bases and J lost 5 bases. The CDR3 runs 14 residues.

This chain joins TRBV19 and TRBJ1-5; no firm D call. From germline, CDR1 is LNHDA and CDR2 SQIVND (reference sequence). Trimming took 5 bases from V and 0 from J, leaving 8 bases between them. This CDR3 region has 14 residues. This chain's CDR3 is CASSYTDSNQPQHF. The CDR3 nucleotides are TGTGCCAGTAGTTACACAGATAGCAATCAGCCCCAGCATTTT.

This rearrangement joins TRBV18 to TRBJ2-7, with TRBD1 matching 7 bases. CDR1 is KGHSH, CDR2 LQKENI, per germline. J gave up 5 bases and V 6 bases, and 10 bases lay outside the gene matches. CDR3 length: 14 amino acids. The CDR3 loop reads CASSPAGTANEQYF. CDR3 in DNA: TGTGCCAGCTCCCCCGCCGGGACAGCGAACGAGCAGTACTTC.